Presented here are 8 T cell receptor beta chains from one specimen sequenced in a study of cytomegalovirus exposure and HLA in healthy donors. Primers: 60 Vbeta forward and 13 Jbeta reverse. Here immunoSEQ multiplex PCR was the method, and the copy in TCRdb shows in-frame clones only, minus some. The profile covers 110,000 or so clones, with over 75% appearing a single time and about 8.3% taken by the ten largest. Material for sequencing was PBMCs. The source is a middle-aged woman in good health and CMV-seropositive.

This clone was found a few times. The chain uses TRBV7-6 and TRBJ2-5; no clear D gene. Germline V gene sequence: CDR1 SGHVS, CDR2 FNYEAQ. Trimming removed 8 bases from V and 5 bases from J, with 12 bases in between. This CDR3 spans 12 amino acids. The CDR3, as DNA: TGTGCCAGCGCTTCCGAGCGCGAGACCCAGTACTTC. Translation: CASASERETQYF.

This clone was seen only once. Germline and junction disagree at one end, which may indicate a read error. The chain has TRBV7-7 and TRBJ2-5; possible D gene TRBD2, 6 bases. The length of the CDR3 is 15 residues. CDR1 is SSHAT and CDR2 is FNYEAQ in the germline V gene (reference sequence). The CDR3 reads CANSFHPEGMETQYF. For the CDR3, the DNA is TGTGCCAACAGCTTTCACCCGGAGGGTATGGAGACCCAGTACTTC. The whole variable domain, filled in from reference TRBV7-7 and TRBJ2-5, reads GAGVSQSPRYKVTKRGQDVTLRCDPISSHATLYWYQQALGQGPEFLTYFNYEAQPDKSGLPSDRFSAERPEGSISTLTIQRTEQRDSAMYRCANSFHPEGMETQYFGPGTRLLVL.

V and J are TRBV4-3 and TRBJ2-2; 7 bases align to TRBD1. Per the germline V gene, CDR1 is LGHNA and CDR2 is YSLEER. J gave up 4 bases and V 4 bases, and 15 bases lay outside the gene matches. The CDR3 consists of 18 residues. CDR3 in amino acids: CASSPMKLDRMITGELFF. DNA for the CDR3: TGCGCCAGCAGCCCAATGAAACTGGACAGGATGATCACCGGGGAGCTGTTTTTT.

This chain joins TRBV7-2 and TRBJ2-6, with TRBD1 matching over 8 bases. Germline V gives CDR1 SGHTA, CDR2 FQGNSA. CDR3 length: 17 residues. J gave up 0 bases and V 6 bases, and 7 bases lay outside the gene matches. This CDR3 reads CASSVSGTGSGANVLTF. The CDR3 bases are TGTGCCAGCAGTGTATCCGGGACAGGCTCTGGGGCCAACGTCCTGACTTTC. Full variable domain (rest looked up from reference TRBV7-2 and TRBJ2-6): GAGVSQSPSNKVTEKGKDVELRCDPISGHTALYWYRQSLGQGLEFLIYFQGNSAPDKSGLPSDRFSAERTGGSVSTLTIQRTQQEDSAVYLCASSVSGTGSGANVLTFGAGSRLTVL.

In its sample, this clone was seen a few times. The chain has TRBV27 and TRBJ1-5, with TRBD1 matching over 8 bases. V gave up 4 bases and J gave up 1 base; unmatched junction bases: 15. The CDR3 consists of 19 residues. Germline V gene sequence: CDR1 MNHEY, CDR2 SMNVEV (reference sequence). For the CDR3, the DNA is TGTGCCAGCAGTTCCCGGACAGGGCCGATTGCCCGAAGCAATCAGCCCCAGCATTTT. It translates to CASSSRTGPIARSNQPQHF.

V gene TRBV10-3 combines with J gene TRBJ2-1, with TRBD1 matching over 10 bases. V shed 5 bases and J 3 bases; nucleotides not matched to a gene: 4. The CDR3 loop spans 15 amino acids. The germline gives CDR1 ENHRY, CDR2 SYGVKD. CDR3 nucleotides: TGTGCCATCAGTCCCGGGACAGGGGTCTACAATGAGCAGTTCTTC. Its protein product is CAISPGTGVYNEQFF.

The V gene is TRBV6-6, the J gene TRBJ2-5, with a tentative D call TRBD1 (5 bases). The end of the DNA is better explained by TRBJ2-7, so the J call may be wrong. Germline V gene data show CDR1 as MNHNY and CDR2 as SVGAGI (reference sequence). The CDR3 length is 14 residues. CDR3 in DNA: TGTGCCAGCGTCGACAGAGAAAATTCCTACGAGCAGTACTTC. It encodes CASVDRENSYEQYF.

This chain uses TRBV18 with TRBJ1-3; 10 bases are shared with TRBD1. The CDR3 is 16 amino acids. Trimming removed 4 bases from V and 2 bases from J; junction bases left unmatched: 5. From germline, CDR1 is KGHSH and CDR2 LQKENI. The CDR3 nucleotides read TGTGCCAGCTCACAAAGACAGGGGGCGCCTGGAAACACCATATATTTT. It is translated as CASSQRQGAPGNTIYF.